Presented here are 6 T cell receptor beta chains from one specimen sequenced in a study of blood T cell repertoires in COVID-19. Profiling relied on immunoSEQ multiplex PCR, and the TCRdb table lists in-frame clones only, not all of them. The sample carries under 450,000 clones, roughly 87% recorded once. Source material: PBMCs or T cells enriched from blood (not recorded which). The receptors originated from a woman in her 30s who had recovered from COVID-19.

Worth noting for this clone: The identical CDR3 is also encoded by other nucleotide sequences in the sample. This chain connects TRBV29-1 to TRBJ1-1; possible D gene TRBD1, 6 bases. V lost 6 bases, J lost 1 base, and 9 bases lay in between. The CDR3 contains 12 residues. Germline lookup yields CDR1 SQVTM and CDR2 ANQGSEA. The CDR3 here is CSVRGGNTEAFF. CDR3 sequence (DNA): TGCAGCGTCCGAGGGGGGAACACTGAAGCTTTCTTT.

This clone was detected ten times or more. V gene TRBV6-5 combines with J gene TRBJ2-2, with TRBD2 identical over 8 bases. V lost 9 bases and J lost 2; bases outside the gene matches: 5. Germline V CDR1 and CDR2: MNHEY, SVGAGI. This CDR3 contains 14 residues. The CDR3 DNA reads TGTGCCAGTTCTCGGGGGGGTAACACCGGGGAGCTGTTTTTT. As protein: CASSRGGNTGELFF.

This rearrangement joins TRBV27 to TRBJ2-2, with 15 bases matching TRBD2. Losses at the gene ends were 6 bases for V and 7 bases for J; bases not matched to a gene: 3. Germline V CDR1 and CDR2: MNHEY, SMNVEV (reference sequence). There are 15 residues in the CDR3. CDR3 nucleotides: TGTGCCAGCAGCGGACTAGCGGGAGGGTACGGGGAGCTGTTTTTT. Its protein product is CASSGLAGGYGELFF.

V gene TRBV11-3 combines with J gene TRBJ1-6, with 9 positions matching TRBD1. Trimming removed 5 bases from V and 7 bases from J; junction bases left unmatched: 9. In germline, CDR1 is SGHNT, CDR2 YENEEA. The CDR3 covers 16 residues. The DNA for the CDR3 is TGTGCCAGCAGCCTAGCGACAGGGGGGTCAAATTCACCCCTCCACTTT. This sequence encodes CASSLATGGSNSPLHF.

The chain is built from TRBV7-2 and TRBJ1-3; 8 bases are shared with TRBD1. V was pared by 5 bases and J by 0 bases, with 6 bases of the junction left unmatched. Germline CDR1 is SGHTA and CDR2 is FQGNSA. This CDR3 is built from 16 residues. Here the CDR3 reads CASSPKTGDSGNTIYF. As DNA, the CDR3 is TGTGCCAGCAGCCCTAAGACAGGGGACTCTGGAAACACCATATATTTT. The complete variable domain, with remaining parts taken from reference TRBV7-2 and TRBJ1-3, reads GAGVSQSPSNKVTEKGKDVELRCDPISGHTALYWYRQSLGQGLEFLIYFQGNSAPDKSGLPSDRFSAERTGGSVSTLTIQRTQQEDSAVYLCASSPKTGDSGNTIYFGEGSWLTVV.

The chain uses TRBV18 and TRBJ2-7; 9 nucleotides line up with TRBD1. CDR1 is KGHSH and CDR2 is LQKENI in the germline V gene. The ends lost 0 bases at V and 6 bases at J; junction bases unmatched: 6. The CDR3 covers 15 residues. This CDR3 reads CASSPPGQGWSEQYF. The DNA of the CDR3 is TGTGCCAGCTCACCACCCGGACAGGGGTGGTCCGAGCAGTACTTC.